The 10 T cell receptor beta chains given below trace back to one sample, sequenced in a study of blood T cell repertoires in COVID-19. Sequenced by immunoSEQ multiplex PCR; TCRdb stores in-frame clones only, minus some. The table has 250,000 to 300,000 clones, over 75% seen once. Material: PBMCs or T cells enriched from blood (not recorded which). Receptors originate from a woman in her 30s who had recovered from COVID-19.

The chain couples TRBV5-1 to TRBJ1-1, with D tentatively TRBD1 (6 bases). The ends were cut back, 0 bases at V and 7 bases at J, with 16 bases in the middle. The CDR3 spans 15 residues. The V gene's germline CDR1 is SGHRS and CDR2 YFSETQ. CDR3 sequence (DNA): TGCGCCAGCAGCTTGGGGCAGGGGTTGAAGGGTGAAGCTTTCTTT. It specifies CASSLGQGLKGEAFF.

This clone was seen a few times. The chain carries TRBV19 and TRBJ1-6; TRBD1 matches at 9 bases. The trim removed 7 bases at V and 7 bases at J, leaving 8 bases unmatched. The CDR3 is 15 amino acids. The germline CDR1 and CDR2 sequences are LNHDA and SQIVND (reference sequence). The CDR3 protein is CASTSTGTGNSPLHF. The CDR3 DNA is TGTGCCAGTACCTCTACCGGGACAGGGAATTCACCCCTCCACTTT.

The chain has TRBV7-9 and TRBJ2-5, with D uncertain. Trimming took 5 bases from V and 2 from J, leaving 21 bases between them. The germline CDR1 and CDR2 sequences are SEHNR and FQNEAQ (reference sequence). The CDR3 loop spans 17 amino acids. The CDR3 coding sequence is TGTGCCAGCAGCCCCAGTCCTCCGGCAGCGCGTCAAGAGACCCAGTACTTC. This encodes CASSPSPPAARQETQYF.

The chain links TRBV9 to TRBJ1-1, with D possibly matching TRBD1 (6 bases). The V gene lost 3 bases and the J gene lost 1 base, with 16 bases spanning the gap. Germline V gene sequence: CDR1 SGDLS, CDR2 YYNGEE. The CDR3 is made up of 16 amino acids. DNA of the CDR3: TGTGCCAGCAGCGGTTCCGCGGGGGCCGGGAACACTGAAGCTTTCTTT. This encodes CASSGSAGAGNTEAFF.

The chain employs TRBV29-1 and TRBJ1-1, with a weak D call TRBD1 (6 bases). V was pared by 5 bases and J by 1 base, with 14 bases between. Per germline, CDR1 SQVTM and CDR2 ANQGSEA. The CDR3 sequence is 14 residues long. The CDR3 protein is CSVRDMNPNTEAFF. The CDR3, as DNA: TGCAGCGTTCGGGACATGAACCCGAACACTGAAGCTTTCTTT.

The V gene is TRBV30, the J gene TRBJ1-2; 9 nucleotides line up with TRBD1. V was clipped by 0 bases and J by 6 bases; unmatched bases: 8. The CDR3 covers 15 residues. The germline V gene has CDR1 GTSNPN and CDR2 SVGIG (reference sequence). The CDR3 region has the DNA TGTGCCTGGAGTGTTTCCGACAGGGGGTGGCATGGCTACACCTTC. This gives the protein CAWSVSDRGWHGYTF.

J is TRBJ1-1 and V is TRBV30; D may be TRBD1 (5 bases). V lost 0 bases to trimming and J lost 1 base, with 9 bases between them. Per the germline V gene, CDR1 is GTSNPN and CDR2 is SVGIG (reference sequence). CDR3 length: 14 amino acids. CDR3 in DNA: TGTGCCTGGAGTGTACCAGGGTGGAACACTGAAGCTTTCTTT. This sequence encodes CAWSVPGWNTEAFF.

The V and J genes are TRBV28 and TRBJ2-6; 9 bases are a match to TRBD1. The CDR3 has 18 residues. The V segment lost 2 bases and the J segment 2 bases; nucleotides outside the gene matches: 7. Germline V gene data show CDR1 as MDHEN and CDR2 as SYDVKM. The CDR3 bases are TGTGCCAGCAGTTTACTCGGGACAGGGCTCCCTGGGGCCAACGTCCTGACTTTC. It codes for CASSLLGTGLPGANVLTF.

V gene TRBV2 combines with J gene TRBJ1-4; no clear D gene. This CDR3 has 12 amino acids. Deletions cut 4 bases from V and 6 bases from J, with 6 bases between. CDR1 and CDR2 from the germline V gene are SNHLY and FYNNEI. CDR3 sequence reads: CASSGLDEKLFF. CDR3 DNA: TGTGCCAGCAGTGGTCTAGATGAAAAACTGTTTTTT. The full variable domain, rest sourced from reference TRBV2 and TRBJ1-4, is EPEVTQTPSHQVTQMGQEVILRCVPISNHLYFYWYRQILGQKVEFLVSFYNNEISEKSEIFDDQFSVERPDGSNFTLKIRSTKLEDSAMYFCASSGLDEKLFFGSGTQLSVL.

The rearrangement joins TRBV18 to TRBJ2-7; TRBD2 agrees at 7 bases. Germline V gives CDR1 KGHSH, CDR2 LQKENI. The CDR3 has 13 residues. V lost 5 bases, J lost 6 bases, and 7 bases stayed unmatched. This chain's CDR3 is CASSYGRSFEQYF. The CDR3 bases are TGTGCCAGCTCATACGGGAGGAGTTTCGAGCAGTACTTC.